These 11 T cell receptor beta chains were all obtained from the same sample, sequenced in a study of blood T cell repertoires in COVID-19. Clones were sequenced by immunoSEQ multiplex PCR, and TCRdb holds only the in-frame ones, with some missing. This sample yields 50,000 to 70,000 clones, of which 75% to 95% are seen a single time; around an eighth belongs to the top ten. Sequencing used peripheral blood. These TCRs come from a human donor with active COVID-19. The donor label of this sample is uncertain.

The chain joins TRBV10-3 to TRBJ1-1; 7 nucleotides agree with TRBD1. The CDR3 runs to 15 residues. Germline V gene data show CDR1 as ENHRY and CDR2 as SYGVKD. J was trimmed by 3 bases and V by 5 bases; bases with no gene match: 9. The CDR3 is CAISTGAVGDTEAFF. In DNA, the CDR3 is TGTGCCATCAGTACAGGGGCCGTAGGGGACACTGAAGCTTTCTTT.

The V and J genes are TRBV29-1 and TRBJ1-4, with D tentatively TRBD1 (5 bases). Looked up from germline, CDR1 is SQVTM and CDR2 is ANQGSEA. Trimming took 6 bases from V and 1 from J, leaving 12 bases between them. This CDR3 has 14 residues. CDR3 in DNA: TGCAGCGTCCCCTGGGGGGGAACTAATGAAAAACTGTTTTTT. Protein sequence: CSVPWGGTNEKLFF.

The chain joins TRBV28 to TRBJ2-2, with D maybe TRBD2 (5 bases). V was pared by 8 bases and J by 3 bases, with 19 bases between. The germline V gene encodes CDR1 MDHEN and CDR2 SYDVKM. The CDR3 runs 16 residues. The CDR3 bases are TGTGCCAGCCGCGAGGGAGCGTCGGTATACACCGGGGAGCTGTTTTTT. Protein product: CASREGASVYTGELFF.

This clone has only a few counts. The chain joins TRBV12-5 to TRBJ2-2; 9 nucleotides agree with TRBD2. The CDR3 is 15 amino acids. The V gene's germline CDR1 is LGHNT and CDR2 FRNRAP. V lost 5 bases, J lost 3 bases, and 4 bases stayed unmatched. The chain's CDR3 is CASGLRLADTGELFF. CDR3 DNA: TGTGCTAGTGGTCTTCGACTAGCGGACACCGGGGAGCTGTTTTTT. The whole variable domain, filled in from reference TRBV12-5 and TRBJ2-2, reads DARVTQTPRHKVTEMGQEVTMRCQPILGHNTVFWYRQTMMQGLELLAYFRNRAPLDDSGMPKDRFSAEMPDATLATLKIQPSEPRDSAVYFCASGLRLADTGELFFGEGSRLTVL.

CDR3 nucleotides: TGTGCCAGCAGCCAAGAAATACGGGGGACCGAGCAGTACGTC. As protein: CASSQEIRGTEQYV. The gene calls are TRBV3-1 (or the pseudogene TRBV3-2) and TRBJ2-7; D might be TRBD2 (6 bases). From germline, CDR1 is LGHDT and CDR2 YNNKEL (reference sequence). The CDR3 runs 14 residues. Between the trimmed V and J ends, which lost 0 bases and 6 bases, there was a span of 12 bases.

The V call is TRBV7-9, the J call TRBJ2-7; D remains ambiguous. The CDR3 sequence is 14 residues long. The V end lost 6 bases, the J end lost 0 bases, and 12 bases lay between the germline ends. Looked up from germline, CDR1 is SEHNR and CDR2 is FQNEAQ (reference sequence). The CDR3 is CASSKQPGSYEQYF. CDR3 in DNA: TGTGCCAGCAGTAAACAACCGGGCTCCTACGAGCAGTACTTC.

V is TRBV11-2 and J is TRBJ2-1, with D maybe TRBD2 (6 bases). The CDR3 runs 13 residues. CDR1 and CDR2 (germline): SGHAT, FQNNGV. The ends were cut back, 5 bases at V and 7 bases at J, with 12 bases in the middle. Here the CDR3 reads CASSRSGGNEQFF. DNA for the CDR3: TGTGCCAGCAGCCGATCTGGGGGGAATGAGCAGTTCTTC.

J is TRBJ2-2 and V is TRBV5-1, with D unresolved. V lost 2 bases and J lost 9, with 17 bases in between. Germline CDR1 and CDR2: SGHRS and YFSETQ. The CDR3 runs 15 residues. CDR3 loop: CASSLMAGLGRELFF. The CDR3 region has the DNA TGCGCCAGCAGCTTAATGGCAGGATTAGGCCGGGAGCTGTTTTTT.

The chain combines TRBV4-3 with TRBJ2-3; the match to TRBD2 covers 9 bases. After removal of 3 bases from V and 2 bases from J, the junction contained 6 bases not matched to a gene. In germline, CDR1 is LGHNA, CDR2 YSLEER. The CDR3 has 16 amino acids. The CDR3 spells CASSQGAGGYTDTQYF. DNA for the CDR3: TGCGCCAGCAGCCAGGGAGCGGGGGGATACACAGATACGCAGTATTTT.

Here the CDR3 DNA reads TGTGCCAGTAGTATTAAGGGACTGTCGGGGGAGCAGTTCTTC. Residues: CASSIKGLSGEQFF. This chain joins TRBV19 and TRBJ2-1; the D gene is possibly TRBD2 (6 bases). Germline lookup yields CDR1 LNHDA and CDR2 SQIVND (reference sequence). The CDR3 is 14 residues long. V was trimmed by 3 bases and J by 10 bases, leaving 16 bases between them.

The chain uses TRBV6-5 and TRBJ2-5; D unresolved. This CDR3 contains 13 residues. V was pared by 10 bases and J by 5 bases, with 17 bases between. Germline loops: CDR1 MNHEY, CDR2 SVGAGI. The DNA for the CDR3 is TGTGCCACCAGGAACGTAGATTTCGAGACCCAGTACTTC. Translated: CATRNVDFETQYF.